Listed below are T cell receptor beta chains from one sample, sequenced in a study of graft-versus-host responses after intestinal transplantation. These TCRs' antigens remain unknown. Sequenced by immunoSEQ multiplex PCR; TCRdb stores in-frame clones only, minus some. Among tens of thousands of clones listed, around 92% were seen once. Sequenced here: unstimulated CD4+ T cells sorted from spleen or lymph node cells, sampled before transplant. The origin of the receptors is a human donor who was the organ donor for an intestinal transplant. CDR3s include the opening cysteine and the closing phenylalanine or tryptophan. A D gene is named only where the DNA matches it firmly. A row's size may be missing; if present it is once, few, many or a size class.

V gene	J gene	clone size	D gene	CDR3 protein	CDR3 DNA
TRBV11-2	TRBJ1-2	-	-	CASSPLKNSFNYGYTF	TGTGCCAGCAGCCCTCTTAAAAACAGTTTTAACTATGGCTACACCTTC
TRBV7-2	TRBJ2-1	few	-	CASSLALFSRSGNEQFF	TGTGCCAGCAGCTTAGCGCTGTTTTCTAGATCCGGGAATGAGCAGTTCTTC
TRBV5-4	TRBJ2-5	-	-	CASSYWRGGETQYF	TGTGCCAGCAGCTACTGGCGGGGTGGAGAGACCCAGTACTTC
TRBV27	TRBJ2-1	-	-	CASTRGDPSYNEQFF	TGTGCCAGCACAAGAGGCGACCCATCCTACAATGAGCAGTTCTTC
TRBV18	TRBJ2-7	-	-	CASSPDNLLVEQYF	TGTGCCAGCTCACCAGACAACCTCCTAGTCGAGCAGTACTTC
TRBV4-3	TRBJ2-2	few	-	CASSLSPRGTGELFF	TGCGCCAGCAGCCTGAGCCCCCGAGGGACCGGGGAGCTGTTTTTT
TRBV18	TRBJ2-5	-	TRBD2	CASSQISGAPETQYF	TGTGCCAGCTCACAAATTAGCGGGGCCCCAGAGACCCAGTACTTC
TRBV30	TRBJ1-1	-	-	CAWSSREMAFF	TGTGCCTGGAGTAGCCGGGAAATGGCTTTCTTT
TRBV7-6	TRBJ1-4	-	-	CASSSHAAANEKLFF	TGTGCCAGCAGCTCCCACGCGGCGGCTAATGAAAAACTGTTTTTT
TRBV9	TRBJ1-6	-	TRBD1	CASSTGTGSSYNSPLHF	TGTGCCAGCAGCACCGGGACAGGGAGCTCCTATAATTCACCCCTCCACTTT
TRBV25-1	TRBJ2-5	-	-	CASSDRRAETQYF	TGTGCCAGCAGTGACCGGAGGGCAGAGACCCAGTACTTC
TRBV4-3	TRBJ1-1	-	-	CASSQDITGGLDTEAFF	TGCGCCAGCAGCCAAGATATAACCGGGGGCTTGGACACTGAAGCTTTCTTT
TRBV11-2	TRBJ1-6	-	-	CASSLVSRFGSPLHF	TGTGCCAGCAGCTTAGTATCCAGGTTCGGTTCACCCCTCCACTTT
TRBV11-1	TRBJ1-2	-	-	CASSLKGSSLGNYGYTF	TGTGCCAGCAGCCTTAAGGGGAGTTCTTTGGGTAACTATGGCTACACCTTC
TRBV29-1	TRBJ1-1	-	TRBD1	CSVLTGQGTYTEAFF	TGCAGCGTTCTTACGGGACAGGGGACTTACACTGAAGCTTTCTTT
TRBV18	TRBJ1-4	-	-	CASSQKQGTTEKLFF	TGTGCCAGCTCACAGAAACAGGGTACGACCGAAAAACTGTTTTTT
TRBV25-1	TRBJ1-6	-	TRBD1	CASTRTGYNSPLHF	TGTGCCAGCACCAGGACAGGGTATAATTCACCCCTCCACTTT
TRBV5-4	TRBJ2-2	-	TRBD2	CASSQGLAGVINTGELFF	TGTGCCAGCAGCCAAGGACTAGCGGGGGTGATCAACACCGGGGAGCTGTTTTTT
TRBV4-1	TRBJ1-2	-	-	CASSIRGDYGYTF	TGCGCCAGCAGTATCAGGGGTGACTATGGCTACACCTTC
TRBV13	TRBJ2-7	-	TRBD2	CASSYLAGASYEQYF	TGTGCCAGCAGCTACCTAGCGGGGGCCTCCTACGAGCAGTACTTC
TRBV5-4	TRBJ1-5	-	TRBD1	CAIEGQGTPYSNQPQHF	TGTGCCATTGAGGGACAGGGTACCCCTTATAGCAATCAGCCCCAGCATTTT
TRBV6-5	TRBJ2-3	-	TRBD2	CASSRGGMREDTQYF	TGTGCCAGCAGCCGGGGGGGTATGAGAGAAGATACGCAGTATTTT
TRBV4-3	TRBJ1-3	-	-	CASSPPGLAAGNTIYF	TGCGCCAGCAGCCCCCCGGGTCTCGCCGCTGGAAACACCATATATTTT
TRBV7-4	TRBJ1-1	-	-	CASSLEGMNTEAFF	TGTGCCAGCAGTTTGGAGGGGATGAACACTGAAGCTTTCTTT
TRBV7-2	TRBJ2-3	-	-	CASSLARGTTDTQYF	TGTGCCAGCAGCTTAGCGCGCGGGACCACAGATACGCAGTATTTT
TRBV11-1	TRBJ1-5	-	TRBD1	CASSLQGAYQPQHF	TGTGCCAGCAGCTTACAGGGGGCTTATCAGCCCCAGCATTTT
TRBV14	TRBJ1-3	-	-	CASSPRGYGNTIYF	TGTGCCAGCAGCCCCCGGGGTTATGGAAACACCATATATTTT
TRBV7-3	TRBJ1-2	-	TRBD1	CASSYDRGGGYTF	TGTGCCAGCAGCTACGACAGGGGTGGCGGCTACACCTTC
TRBV25-1	TRBJ2-1	-	TRBD2	CASSEYGGASYNEQFF	TGTGCCAGCAGTGAATACGGGGGGGCCTCCTACAATGAGCAGTTCTTC
TRBV7-8	TRBJ1-4	-	-	CASSPPWGGGEKLFF	TGTGCCAGCAGCCCCCCCTGGGGGGGAGGTGAAAAACTGTTTTTT
TRBV6-1	TRBJ1-5	-	TRBD1	CASSVRGQGDSNQPQHF	TGTGCCAGCAGTGTCAGGGGACAGGGAGATAGCAATCAGCCCCAGCATTTT
TRBV11-1	TRBJ2-1	few	TRBD2	CASSLMAGGHNEQFF	TGTGCCAGCAGCTTAATGGCGGGGGGCCACAATGAGCAGTTCTTC
TRBV9	TRBJ2-2	-	TRBD2	CASSPLAGGPAATGELFF	TGTGCCAGCAGCCCCCTAGCGGGGGGGCCAGCGGCCACCGGGGAGCTGTTTTTT
TRBV23-1	TRBJ2-7	-	TRBD1	CASTLGQGDYEQYF	TGCGCCAGCACCCTTGGGCAGGGGGACTACGAGCAGTACTTC
TRBV19	TRBJ2-5	-	-	CASSIGVNRQETQYF	TGTGCCAGTAGTATAGGGGTGAATCGCCAAGAGACCCAGTACTTC
TRBV11-2	TRBJ2-7	-	-	CASSLEGGKGTYEQYF	TGTGCCAGCAGCTTAGAAGGAGGAAAGGGTACGTACGAGCAGTACTTC
TRBV13	TRBJ2-1	-	-	CASSSERGLSYNEQFF	TGTGCCAGCAGCTCCGAGAGGGGTCTCTCCTACAATGAGCAGTTCTTC
TRBV6-5	TRBJ1-6	-	-	CASSYSISYNSPLHF	TGTGCCAGCAGTTACTCGATCTCCTATAATTCACCCCTCCACTTT
TRBV2	TRBJ1-1	once	TRBD1	CASSESGQGARGAFF	TGTGCCAGCAGCGAATCGGGACAGGGGGCTCGGGGAGCTTTCTTT
TRBV4-1	TRBJ2-5	-	-	CASSQDGGRRRETQYF	TGCGCCAGCAGCCAAGACGGGGGGCGAAGAAGAGAGACCCAGTACTTC
TRBV7-9	TRBJ2-1	once	TRBD2	CASSLSSGGPLGEQFF	TGTGCCAGCAGCCTATCTAGCGGGGGGCCCCTTGGTGAGCAGTTCTTC
TRBV5-4	TRBJ1-1	-	-	CASSIYRLGTMNTEAFF	TGTGCCAGCAGTATCTACAGGTTAGGGACTATGAACACTGAAGCTTTCTTT
TRBV30	TRBJ1-3	-	-	CAWSRNSLISGNTIYF	TGTGCCTGGAGTAGGAACAGTTTGATCTCTGGAAACACCATATATTTT
TRBV11-3	TRBJ2-1	-	-	CASSMGPIVDEQFF	TGTGCCAGCAGCATGGGCCCGATAGTCGATGAGCAGTTCTTC
TRBV7-9	TRBJ2-7	-	-	CASSLGQSSYEQYF	TGTGCCAGCAGCTTAGGGCAGTCCTCCTACGAGCAGTACTTC
TRBV7-2	TRBJ2-7	-	TRBD2	CASSFTGGSYEQYF	TGTGCCAGCAGCTTCACGGGGGGCTCCTACGAGCAGTACTTC
TRBV19	TRBJ1-2	-	TRBD1	CASSIQTGGGYTF	TGTGCCAGTAGTATACAGACAGGGGGTGGCTACACCTTC